Here is one T cell receptor beta chain with its context. Using immunoSEQ multiplex PCR, the repertoire was profiled, and TCRdb retains in-frame clones only, with some absent. In the table there are approximately 2,000,000 clones, around 90% of which are singletons. This entry belongs to a study of shared clonotypes between healthy human individuals. The CDR3 is 15 amino acids. CDR1 and CDR2 from the germline V gene are MGHRA and YSYEKL. The trim removed 3 bases at V and 2 bases at J, leaving 2 bases unmatched. Sequencing used naive CD4+ T cells from PBMCs. Subset in this sample: CD45RA+ positively selected. The TCR sequence derives from a man between 18 and 35 years old in good health. Some clones in this sample may be carry-over from other donors' samples. The chain carries TRBV4-1 and TRBJ2-1; the match to TRBD2 covers 9 bases. The CDR3 DNA is TGCGCCAGCAGCCAGATAGCGGGAGCCTACAATGAGCAGTTCTTC. Translated: CASSQIAGAYNEQFF.